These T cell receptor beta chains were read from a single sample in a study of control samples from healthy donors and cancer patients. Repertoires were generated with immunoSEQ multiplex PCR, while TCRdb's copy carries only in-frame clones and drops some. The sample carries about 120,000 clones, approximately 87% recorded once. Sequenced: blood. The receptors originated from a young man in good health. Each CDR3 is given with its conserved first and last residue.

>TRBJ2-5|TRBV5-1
CASSWNRGPSGETQYF
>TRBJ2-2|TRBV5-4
CASSSQGLARELFF
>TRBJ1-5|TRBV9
CASSVGARGDQPQHF
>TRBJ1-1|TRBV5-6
CASSLGPTIPNTEAFF
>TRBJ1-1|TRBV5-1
CASSLDGQLNTEAFF
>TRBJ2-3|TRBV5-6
CASSFPDRGLDTDTQYF
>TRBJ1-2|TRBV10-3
CAIGLAVTPLNYGYTF
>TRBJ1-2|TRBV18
CASSPDRDYGYTF
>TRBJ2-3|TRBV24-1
CATSDLKASPGTDTQYF
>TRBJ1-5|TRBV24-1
CATSRATANQPQHF
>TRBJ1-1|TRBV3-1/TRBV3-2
CASSQISVGARTEAFF
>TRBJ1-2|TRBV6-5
CASSYSHFNYGYTF
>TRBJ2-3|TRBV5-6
CASSPPQDTQYF
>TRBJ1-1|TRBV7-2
CASSRDPRGTEAFF
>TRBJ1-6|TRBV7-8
CASSLVTIYNSPLHF
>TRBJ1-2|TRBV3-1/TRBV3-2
CASSRTDYGYTF
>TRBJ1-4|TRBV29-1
CSVAEGANEKLFF
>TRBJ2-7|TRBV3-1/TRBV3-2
CASSYDRVDGDEQYF
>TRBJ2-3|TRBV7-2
CASSRTSGGAVITDTQYF
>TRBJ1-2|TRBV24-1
CATSAGGGGFYGYTF
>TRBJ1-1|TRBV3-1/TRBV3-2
CASSPRGNTEAFF
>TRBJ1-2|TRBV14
CASSQDLGQAWGGYTF
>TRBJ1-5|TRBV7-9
CASSLRGQSGQGANQPQHF
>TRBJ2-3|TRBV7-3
CASSATFGGESSTQYF
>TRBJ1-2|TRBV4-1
CASSVQGNYGYTF
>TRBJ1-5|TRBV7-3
CASSRDGDQPQHF
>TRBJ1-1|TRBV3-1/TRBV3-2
CASSQGGSTEAFF
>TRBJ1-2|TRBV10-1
CASSPGQGNYGYTF
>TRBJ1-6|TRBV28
CASSINNSPLHF
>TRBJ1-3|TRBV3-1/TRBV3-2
CASSRGLGNTIYF
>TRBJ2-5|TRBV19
CASSMRGLGETQYF
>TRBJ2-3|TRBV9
CASRDGTGGGTDTQYF
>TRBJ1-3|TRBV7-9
CASSLEKGKSSDTIYF
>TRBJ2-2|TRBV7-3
CASSLALARNTGELFF
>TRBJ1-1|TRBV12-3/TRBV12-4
CASSLYRDAEAFF
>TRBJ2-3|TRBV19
CASSDWGYTQYF
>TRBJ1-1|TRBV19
CASSIGGTVNTEAFF
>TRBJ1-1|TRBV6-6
CASRLNTGEAFF
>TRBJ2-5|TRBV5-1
CASTPATGQGQETQYF
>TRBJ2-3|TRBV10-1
CASSFRDESTDTQYF
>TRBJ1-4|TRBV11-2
CASSLGGHPEKLFF
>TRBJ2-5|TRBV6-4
CASSPGAEETQYF